The rows below give T cell receptor beta chains drawn from one sample of a study of blood T cell repertoires in COVID-19. Assay used: immunoSEQ multiplex PCR; TCRdb lists only in-frame clones, some missing. The data show 400,000 to 450,000 clones, with 80% to 90% seen just once and roughly 1.1% held by the top ten. Sequences were obtained from PBMCs or T cells enriched from blood (not recorded which). These receptors originate from a man aged 30-40 years who had recovered from COVID-19. CDR3s include the opening cysteine and the closing phenylalanine or tryptophan.

TRBJ2-5	TRBV29-1	CSVGKGAGETQYF
TRBJ2-7	TRBV3-1/TRBV3-2	CASSQEGGNVGEQYF
TRBJ2-7	TRBV5-1	CASSLESGRIYEQYF
TRBJ2-2	TRBV5-1	CASSLALNLYTQRSNTGELFF
TRBJ1-1	TRBV19	CASIVTGGTEAFF
TRBJ2-2	TRBV11-2	CASSPMRQSGELFF
TRBJ1-4	TRBV27	CASSSDREGEKLFF
TRBJ2-1	TRBV19	CASTTTWGGNEQFF
TRBJ1-3	TRBV12-3/TRBV12-4	CASTQGSGNTIYF
TRBJ2-2	TRBV5-1	CASSLEQGLRTGELFF
TRBJ2-7	TRBV3-1/TRBV3-2	CASSQTGTATYEQYF
TRBJ2-7	TRBV5-5	CASSHLSGRAYEQYF
TRBJ2-1	TRBV11-2	CASSLALYNEQFF
TRBJ2-7	TRBV6-5	CASSSSGSWVEQYF
TRBJ2-5	TRBV3-1/TRBV3-2	CASSPNQRQETQYF
TRBJ1-4	TRBV7-6	CASSSESGAIPEKLFF
TRBJ2-7	TRBV2	CASRMDSYEQYF
TRBJ1-2	TRBV28	CASSSGDVLGAF
TRBJ2-1	TRBV28	CASSSRTSGRYNEQFF
TRBJ1-4	TRBV10-1	CASSAGQGDNEKLFF
TRBJ1-3	TRBV30	CAWSVRGFVTTIYF
TRBJ1-1	TRBV7-9	CASSLEGGTEAFF
TRBJ2-1	TRBV30	CAWRLTSVSEQFF
TRBJ1-1	TRBV30	CAWSRGTEAFF
TRBJ1-2	TRBV28	CASTPGDYGYTF
TRBJ2-3	TRBV2	CASSESWTSAQYF
TRBJ2-2	TRBV7-9	CASFPSGDTGELFF
TRBJ2-1	TRBV7-9	CASSFEGTHYNEQFF
TRBJ1-2	TRBV19	CASNGGYGYTF
TRBJ1-3	TRBV7-9	CASSLETTGNTIYF
TRBJ2-7	TRBV7-8	CASSFLGGRITSEQYF
TRBJ1-1	TRBV2	CASSDPGQAPNTEAFF
TRBJ2-7	TRBV30	CAWSWGGGDEQYF
TRBJ2-3	TRBV9	CASSGPSTSTDTQYF
TRBJ2-7	TRBV29-1	CSVEQAYEQYF